This TCR beta chain was documented in a study of T-cell reconstitution after alpha-beta-depleted transplantation in children. Study-wide results and limits: Recipient T cells and thymic progenitors that survived were the source of the high TCRbeta diversity seen at day 60 in some patients. At the one-year point after transplant, T-cell counts and TCRbeta diversity were found to come mostly from T cells that had been newly produced. Several hundred expanded graft clones reportedly supplied alpha-beta T cells about two months after transplant.

Ten or more counts support this clonotype. Its antigen remains unidentified. The germline gives CDR1 SQVTM, CDR2 ANQGSEA. This CDR3 is 12 amino acids long. Trimming left V 5 bases short and J 3 bases short, with 8 bases between. Preparation of the TCRbeta library used unique molecular identifiers. TCRdb passed the PCR reads through MiXCR, listing each CDR3 protein once. Of approximately 490,000 distinct CDR3 sequences in the sample, over 9.5% are singletons; the top ten hold just over 2%. This sequence was found in a child aged 2 to 15 with inherited bone marrow failure, due to receive a stem cell transplant. The sample here was PBMCs, taken before TCRalphabeta/CD19-depleted stem cell transplant. The gene calls are TRBV29-1 and TRBJ2-1; D is unresolved. The CDR3 sequence: CSVHNYYNEQFF. CDR3 sequence (DNA): TGCAGCGTTCACAATTACTACAATGAGCAGTTCTTC.